A single sample gave rise to the 8 T cell receptor beta chains below, sequenced in a study of blood T cells in healthy people across ages. A J-beta primer mix and a sample-barcoded 5' primer were used in a second PCR of roughly 6 to 12 cycles. One entry per CDR3 protein, called by TCRdb with MiXCR from the 5' RACE reads. The sample consists of 1,300,000 or so distinct CDR3 sequences, approximately 63% of them appearing once. The sequenced sample was blood. These receptors all stem from a man aged 18 to 30 in good health.

The genes are TRBV24-1 and TRBJ2-6; possibly TRBD2 for D (6 bases). Germline V gene lookup returns CDR1 KGHDR and CDR2 SFDVKD. Trimming stripped 4 bases from V and 0 bases from J, with 18 bases between. This CDR3 has 19 amino acids. As DNA, the CDR3 is TGTGCCACCAGTGACCTCCCTTGGGGGGAAGGCTCTGGGGCCAACGTCCTGACTTTC. This sequence encodes CATSDLPWGEGSGANVLTF.

The rearrangement joins TRBV6-5 to TRBJ1-2; no definite D call. The germline V and J ends were trimmed by 5 bases and 6 bases, with 13 bases remaining between them. Per the germline V gene, CDR1 is MNHEY and CDR2 is SVGAGI. The CDR3 is made up of 13 amino acids. DNA for the CDR3: TGTGCCAGCAGTCTTATTACTGGGGATGGCTACACCTTC. Translating it yields CASSLITGDGYTF.

The rearrangement joins TRBV10-1 to TRBJ2-5; 10 bases are shared with TRBD2. The CDR3 contains 17 residues. Germline V gene sequence: CDR1 WNHNN, CDR2 SYGVQD (reference sequence). V shed 1 base, J shed 4 bases, and the junction held 9 bases outside the gene matches. The chain's CDR3 is CASSEFGLAELGETQYF. The CDR3 DNA reads TGCGCCAGCAGTGAGTTTGGACTAGCGGAGTTGGGAGAGACCCAGTACTTC.

This chain joins TRBV4-1 and TRBJ2-2; D tentatively reads TRBD1 or TRBD2 (6 bases each). This CDR3 is built from 16 residues. The germline V and J ends were trimmed by 0 bases and 6 bases, with 14 bases remaining between them. CDR1 and CDR2 from the germline V gene are MGHRA and YSYEKL. The CDR3 spells CASSQEGRRGPGELFF. CDR3 bases: TGCGCCAGCAGCCAAGAAGGACGACGGGGGCCCGGGGAGCTGTTTTTT.

The chain uses TRBV29-1 and TRBJ2-7; D is undetermined. The CDR3 consists of 14 residues. The V gene's germline CDR1 is SQVTM and CDR2 ANQGSEA. The V gene lost 6 bases and the J gene lost 1 base, with 16 bases spanning the gap. This CDR3 reads CSVSSGLGSYEQYF. The CDR3 DNA reads TGCAGCGTCTCCAGTGGCCTGGGGTCCTACGAGCAGTACTTC.

This clonotype has only a few counts. This chain links TRBV5-1 with TRBJ2-1, with TRBD2 identical over 8 bases. J was trimmed by 8 bases and V by 0 bases; bases with no gene match: 4. This CDR3 has 14 amino acids. The germline CDR1 and CDR2 sequences are SGHRS and YFSETQ. The CDR3 bases are TGCGCCAGCAGCTTGGGGACTAGCTCTTATGAGCAGTTCTTC. It encodes CASSLGTSSYEQFF.

The chain carries TRBV10-3 and TRBJ1-2, with D possibly being TRBD1 (5 bases). The germline V gene has CDR1 ENHRY and CDR2 SYGVKD. The CDR3 has 15 amino acids. Trimming removed 10 bases at V and 6 bases at J, with 24 bases between. This chain's CDR3 is CATHAGTEDRDGYTF. The CDR3 DNA sequence: TGTGCCACCCATGCCGGGACGGAGGATCGCGATGGCTACACCTTC.

The chain joins TRBV4-1 to TRBJ2-3, with 9 nucleotides matching TRBD1. Trimming removed 0 bases from V and 6 bases from J; junction bases left unmatched: 7. The CDR3 is 16 residues long. Germline values: CDR1 MGHRA, CDR2 YSYEKL. The CDR3 loop reads CASSQEGTGPPDTQYF. CDR3 nucleotide sequence: TGCGCCAGCAGCCAAGAGGGGACAGGGCCGCCGGATACGCAGTATTTT.